This T cell receptor (beta chain) is drawn from a study of graft-versus-host responses after intestinal transplantation. This CDR3 contains 15 residues. The V segment lost 4 bases and the J segment 4 bases; nucleotides outside the gene matches: 7. Germline-derived CDR1 and CDR2 are SNHLY and FYNNEI. Concerning this clone itself: The antigen is unknown.

Generated by immunoSEQ multiplex PCR, the TCRdb table keeps only in-frame clones and is missing some. The data hold about 71,000 clones, with less than 95% observed a single time. Sequenced material: unstimulated CD8+ T cells sorted from spleen or lymph node cells, taken before intestinal transplant. The rearrangement links TRBV2 to TRBJ2-5; TRBD1 matches 9 bases. The receptor was derived from a human donor who received an intestinal transplant. The CDR3 is CASSVGQGWGETQYF. The CDR3 bases are TGTGCCAGCAGTGTGGGACAGGGTTGGGGAGAGACCCAGTACTTC.